This TCR beta chain was captured in a study of blood T cell repertoires in COVID-19. Overall study: Nucleic acid was either cDNA or gDNA, and it came from T cells, B-cell-depleted T cells, or PBMCs.

Germline CDR1 is SNHLY and CDR2 is FYNNEI. This CDR3 has 15 amino acids. Trimming at V came to 7 bases and at J to 8 bases, leaving 13 bases not matched to a gene. The table came from immunoSEQ multiplex PCR; TCRdb's copy has only in-frame clones and leaves some out. Among about 98,000 clones listed, 75% to 85% were seen once. Material for sequencing was peripheral blood. This chain connects TRBV2 to TRBJ1-1, with 10 bases aligning to TRBD1. The source of this sequence is a man aged 60 to 75 with acute or convalescent COVID-19. The CDR3 coding sequence is TGTGCCAGCATTCGGACAGGGGGAGCAGGGGAGGAAGCTTTCTTT. Protein sequence: CASIRTGGAGEEAFF. Complete variable domain (other parts from reference TRBV2 and TRBJ1-1): EPEVTQTPSHQVTQMGQEVILRCVPISNHLYFYWYRQILGQKVEFLVSFYNNEISEKSEIFDDQFSVERPDGSNFTLKIRSTKLEDSAMYFCASIRTGGAGEEAFFGQGTRLTVV.